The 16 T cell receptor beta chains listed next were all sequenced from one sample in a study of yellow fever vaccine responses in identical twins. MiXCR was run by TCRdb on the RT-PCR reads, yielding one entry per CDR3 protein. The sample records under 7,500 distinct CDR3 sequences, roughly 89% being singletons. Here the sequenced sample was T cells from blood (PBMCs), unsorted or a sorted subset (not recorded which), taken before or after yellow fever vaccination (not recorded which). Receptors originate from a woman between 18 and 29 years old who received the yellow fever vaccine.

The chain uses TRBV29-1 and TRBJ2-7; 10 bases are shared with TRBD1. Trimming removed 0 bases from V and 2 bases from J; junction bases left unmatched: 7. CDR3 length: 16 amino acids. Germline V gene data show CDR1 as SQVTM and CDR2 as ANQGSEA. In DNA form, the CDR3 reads TGCAGCGTTGAAGATGGGGCCGGGACAGGGGCCTACGAGCAGTACTTC. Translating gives CSVEDGAGTGAYEQYF.

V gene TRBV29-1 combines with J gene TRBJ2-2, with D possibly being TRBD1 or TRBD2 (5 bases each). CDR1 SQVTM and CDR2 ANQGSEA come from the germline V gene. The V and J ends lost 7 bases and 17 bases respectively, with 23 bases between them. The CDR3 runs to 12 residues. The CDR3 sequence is CSGFTGTGEHFF. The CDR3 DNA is TGCAGCGGTTTCACAGGTACCGGGGAGCATTTTTTT.

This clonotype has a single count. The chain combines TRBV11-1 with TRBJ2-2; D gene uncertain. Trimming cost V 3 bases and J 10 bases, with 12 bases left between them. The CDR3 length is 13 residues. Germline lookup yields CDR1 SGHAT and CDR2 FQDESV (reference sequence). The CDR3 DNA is TGTGCCAGCAGCTTTATCGAGCAGGTGGAGCTGTTTTTT. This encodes CASSFIEQVELFF.

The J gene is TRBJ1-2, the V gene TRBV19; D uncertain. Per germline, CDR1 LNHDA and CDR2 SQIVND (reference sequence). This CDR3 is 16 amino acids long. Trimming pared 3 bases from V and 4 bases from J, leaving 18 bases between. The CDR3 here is CASSIRAARTSYGYTF. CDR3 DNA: TGTGCCAGTAGTATTAGAGCAGCCAGAACAAGCTATGGCTACACCTTC.

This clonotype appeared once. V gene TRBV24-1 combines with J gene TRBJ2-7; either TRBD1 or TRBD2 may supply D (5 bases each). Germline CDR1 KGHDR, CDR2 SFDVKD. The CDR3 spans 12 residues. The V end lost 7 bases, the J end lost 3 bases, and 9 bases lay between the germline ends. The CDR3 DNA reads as TGTGCCACCAGCGATGGGGGCTACGAGCAGTACTTC. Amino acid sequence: CATSDGGYEQYF.

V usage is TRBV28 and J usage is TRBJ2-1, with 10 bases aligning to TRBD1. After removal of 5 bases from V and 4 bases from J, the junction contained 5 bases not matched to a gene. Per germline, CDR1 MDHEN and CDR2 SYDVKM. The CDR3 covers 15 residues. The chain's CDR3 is CASSPGTGAYNEQFF. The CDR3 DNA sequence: TGTGCCAGCAGTCCCGGGACAGGGGCATACAATGAGCAGTTCTTC.

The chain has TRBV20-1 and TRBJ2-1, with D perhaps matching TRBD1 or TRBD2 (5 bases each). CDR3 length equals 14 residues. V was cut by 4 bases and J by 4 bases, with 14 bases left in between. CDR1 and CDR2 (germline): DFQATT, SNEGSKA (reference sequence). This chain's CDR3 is CSANEGTDYNEQFF. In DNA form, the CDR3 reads TGCAGTGCTAACGAAGGGACGGATTACAATGAGCAGTTCTTC.

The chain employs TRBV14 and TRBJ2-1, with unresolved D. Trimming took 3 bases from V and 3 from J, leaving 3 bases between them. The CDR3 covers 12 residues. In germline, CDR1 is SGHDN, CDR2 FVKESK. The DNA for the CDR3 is TGTGCCAGCAGCCAGGACTACAATGAGCAGTTCTTC. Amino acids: CASSQDYNEQFF.

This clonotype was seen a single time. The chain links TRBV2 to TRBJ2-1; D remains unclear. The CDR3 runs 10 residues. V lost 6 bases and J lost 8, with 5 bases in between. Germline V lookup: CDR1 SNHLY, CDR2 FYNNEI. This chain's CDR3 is CASRGHEQFF. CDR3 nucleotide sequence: TGTGCCAGCAGGGGCCATGAGCAGTTCTTC.

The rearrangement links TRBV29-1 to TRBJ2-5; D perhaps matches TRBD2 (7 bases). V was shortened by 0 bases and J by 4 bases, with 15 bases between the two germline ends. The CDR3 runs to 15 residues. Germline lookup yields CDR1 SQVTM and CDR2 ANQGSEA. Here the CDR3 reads CSVEDGGRGRETQYF. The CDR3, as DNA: TGCAGCGTTGAAGATGGGGGGCGCGGGAGAGAGACCCAGTACTTC.

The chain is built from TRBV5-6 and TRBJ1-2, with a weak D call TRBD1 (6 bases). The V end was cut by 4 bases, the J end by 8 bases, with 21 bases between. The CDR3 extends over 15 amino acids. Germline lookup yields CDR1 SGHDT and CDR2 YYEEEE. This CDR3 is CASSLQWTEGSGYTF. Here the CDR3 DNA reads TGTGCCAGCAGCCTACAGTGGACAGAAGGAAGCGGCTACACCTTC.

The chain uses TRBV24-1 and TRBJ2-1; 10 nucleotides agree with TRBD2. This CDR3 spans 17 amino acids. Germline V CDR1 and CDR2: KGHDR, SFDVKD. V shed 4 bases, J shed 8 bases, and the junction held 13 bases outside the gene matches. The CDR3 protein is CATSDPTSGLPGDEQFF. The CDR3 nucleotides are TGTGCCACCAGTGACCCGACTAGCGGGCTCCCTGGGGATGAGCAGTTCTTC.

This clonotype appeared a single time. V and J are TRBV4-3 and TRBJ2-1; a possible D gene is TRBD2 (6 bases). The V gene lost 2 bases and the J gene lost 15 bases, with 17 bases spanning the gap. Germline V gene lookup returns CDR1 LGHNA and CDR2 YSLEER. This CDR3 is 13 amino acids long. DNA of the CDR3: TGCGCCAGCAGCCAATCCCCTAGCGTAGAACTGTTCTTC. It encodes CASSQSPSVELFF.

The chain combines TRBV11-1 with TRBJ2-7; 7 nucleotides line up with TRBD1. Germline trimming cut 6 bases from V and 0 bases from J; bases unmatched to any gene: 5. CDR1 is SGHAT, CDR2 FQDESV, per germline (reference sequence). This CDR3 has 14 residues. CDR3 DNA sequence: TGTGCCAGCAGGCGTGGGGACAGCTCCTACGAGCAGTACTTC. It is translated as CASRRGDSSYEQYF.

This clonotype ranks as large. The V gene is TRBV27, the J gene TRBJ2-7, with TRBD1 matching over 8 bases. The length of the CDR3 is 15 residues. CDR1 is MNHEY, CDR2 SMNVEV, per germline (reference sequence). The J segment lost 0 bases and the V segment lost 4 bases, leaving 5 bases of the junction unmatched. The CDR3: CASSYGQGSSYEQYF. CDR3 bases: TGTGCCAGCAGTTACGGACAGGGAAGCTCCTACGAGCAGTACTTC.

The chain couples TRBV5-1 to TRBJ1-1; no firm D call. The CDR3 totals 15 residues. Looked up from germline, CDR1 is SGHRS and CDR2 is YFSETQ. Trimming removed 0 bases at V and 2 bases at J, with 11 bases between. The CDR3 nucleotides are TGCGCCAGCAGCTTGGACGGGCGCCTAAACACTGAAGCTTTCTTT. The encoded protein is CASSLDGRLNTEAFF.